These 5 T cell receptor beta chains share one sample of origin, sequenced in a study of Graves' ophthalmopathy and Graves' hyperthyroidism. TCR beta CDR3 regions were amplified from RNA transcripts. Scientists carried out first-round RT-PCR using HTBI primers and then a second-round multiplex PCR. Each CDR3 protein gets one entry after TCRdb re-called the multiplex PCR reads with MiXCR. The sample includes approximately 540,000 distinct CDR3 sequences, just under 40% of them seen just once. Sequencing was performed on peripheral blood or thyroid tissue (not recorded which). These receptors all stem from an adult man with Graves' hyperthyroidism.

J is TRBJ1-2 and V is TRBV29-1; D perhaps matches TRBD1 (5 bases). Trimming left V 6 bases short and J 3 bases short, with 11 bases between. The CDR3 runs 12 residues. Germline loops: CDR1 SQVTM, CDR2 ANQGSEA. The CDR3 sequence: CSVAQGDYGYTF. The CDR3 bases are TGCAGCGTAGCTCAGGGCGACTATGGCTACACCTTC.

This chain uses TRBV5-6 with TRBJ1-6; weak D call: TRBD1 (6 bases). Germline-derived CDR1 and CDR2 are SGHDT and YYEEEE. CDR3 size: 20 residues. Between the trimmed V and J ends, which lost 1 base and 0 bases, there was a span of 20 bases. CDR3 in amino acids: CASSLIGGRGRSSYNSPLHF. CDR3 in DNA: TGTGCCAGCAGCTTGATAGGCGGCAGGGGCAGGAGCTCCTATAATTCACCCCTCCACTTT.

The chain has TRBV20-1 and TRBJ2-6; 8 bases line up with TRBD1. The CDR3 has 15 residues. Germline V gene sequence: CDR1 DFQATT, CDR2 SNEGSKA (reference sequence). V lost 5 bases, J lost 0 bases, and 3 bases stayed unmatched. CDR3 in amino acids: CSALQGGSGANVLTF. The DNA of the CDR3 is TGCAGTGCTCTACAGGGGGGCTCTGGGGCCAACGTCCTGACTTTC.

As concerns this clonotype: This sequence may be a read error, since a much larger clone differs from it by one base. The CDR3 ends on some other residue instead of the conserved phenylalanine or tryptophan, so this is likely a read error. The chain uses TRBV5-1 and TRBJ2-7, with TRBD1 identical over 11 bases. V lost 7 bases and J lost 2; bases outside the gene matches: 8. Germline V gene data show CDR1 as SGHRS and CDR2 as YFSETQ. The CDR3 spans 15 residues. Here the CDR3 reads CASAPSGQGAYEQYL. CDR3 nucleotide sequence: TGCGCCAGCGCCCCCTCGGGACAGGGGGCCTACGAGCAGTACCTC.

This clonotype was seen ten or more times. The chain recombines TRBV7-9 with TRBJ2-7; TRBD2 matches at 10 bases. Looked up from germline, CDR1 is SEHNR and CDR2 is FQNEAQ (reference sequence). The CDR3 sequence is 14 residues long. J gave up 2 bases and V 4 bases, and 2 bases lay outside the gene matches. Written as DNA, the CDR3 is TGTGCCAGCAGCTACGGGACTAGCGCCTACGAGCAGTACTTC. As protein: CASSYGTSAYEQYF.